One sample yielded the 14 T cell receptor beta chains listed below, sequenced in a study of blood T cell repertoires in COVID-19 (dated by TCRdb to about 2020). The library was prepared using the immunoSEQ multiplex PCR assay. Imported from immuneACCESS, the table was reduced by TCRdb to in-frame sequences with V and J called. These copies leave out some clones; in studies compared against another copy, an unresolved V gene accounts for under half, and the cause of the remainder is not known. The sample includes tens of thousands of clones, with roughly 86% observed a single time. The ten biggest clones cover around 21% of the sample. The sequenced sample was peripheral blood. The receptors come from a woman in her 50s with active or convalescent COVID-19.

The V gene is TRBV7-6, the J gene TRBJ2-1; D is unclear. Trimming pared 4 bases from V and 7 bases from J, leaving 17 bases between. CDR1 and CDR2 (germline): SGHVS, FNYEAQ. CDR3 length: 15 residues. This CDR3 is CASSSSRPEMNEQFF. In DNA form, the CDR3 reads TGTGCCAGCAGCTCAAGTCGACCGGAGATGAATGAGCAGTTCTTC.

The chain links TRBV6-1 to TRBJ1-3; TRBD1 might be the D (6 bases). CDR3 length: 13 amino acids. Trimming took 9 bases from V and 0 from J, leaving 9 bases between them. Germline assignment: CDR1 MNHNS and CDR2 SASEGT. The chain's CDR3 is CASRDNSGNTIYF. The CDR3 coding sequence is TGTGCCAGTCGGGACAACTCTGGAAACACCATATATTTT.

The chain recombines TRBV18 with TRBJ2-3; TRBD2 matches at 10 bases. The ends lost 3 bases at V and 1 base at J; junction bases unmatched: 10. CDR1 and CDR2 from the germline V gene are KGHSH and LQKENI. This CDR3 contains 18 residues. The DNA for the CDR3 is TGTGCCAGCTCACCGGGCACACTCGGACTAGCGGGCACAGATACGCAGTATTTT. This translates into CASSPGTLGLAGTDTQYF.

This rearrangement joins TRBV30 to TRBJ2-5; TRBD2 aligns across 9 bases. The germline CDR1 and CDR2 sequences are GTSNPN and SVGIG (reference sequence). Trimming took 0 bases from V and 1 from J; bases not matched to a gene: 3. This CDR3 has 15 residues. The CDR3 DNA reads TGTGCCTGGAGTGTACCGGGACTAGCCCAAGAGACCCAGTACTTC. It is translated as CAWSVPGLAQETQYF.

The chain recombines TRBV7-2 with TRBJ2-1, with D possibly being TRBD2 (6 bases). The V and J ends lost 6 bases and 9 bases respectively, with 15 bases between them. The CDR3 extends over 13 amino acids. In germline, CDR1 is SGHTA, CDR2 FQGNSA. For the CDR3, the DNA is TGTGCCAGCAGGCGGGATAGGGTTAGTGAGCAGTTCTTC. Encoded protein: CASRRDRVSEQFF.

J is TRBJ1-1 and V is TRBV7-8; D perhaps matches TRBD1 (6 bases). This CDR3 spans 15 amino acids. V dropped 4 bases and J dropped 4 bases, with 16 bases sitting between them. Germline CDR1 is SGHVS and CDR2 is FQNEAQ. For the CDR3, the DNA is TGTGCCAGCAGCTGGGGGACATTAAAAGGCACTGAAGCTTTCTTT. Amino acid sequence: CASSWGTLKGTEAFF. The whole variable domain, remainder taken from reference TRBV7-8 and TRBJ1-1, is GAGVSQSPRYKVAKRGQDVALRCDPISGHVSLFWYQQALGQGPEFLTYFQNEAQLDKSGLPSDRFFAERPEGSVSTLKIQRTQQEDSAVYLCASSWGTLKGTEAFFGQGTRLTVV.

In regard to this clone: The sample carries other DNA sequences with the same CDR3. The gene calls are TRBV9 and TRBJ2-7; 11 bases agree with TRBD1. The germline CDR1 and CDR2 sequences are SGDLS and YYNGEE. With V trimmed by 2 bases and J by 1 base, 2 bases remained unmatched. The CDR3 has 15 amino acids. The CDR3 DNA is TGTGCCAGCAGCGTGGGGGACAGGGGGTCCTACGAGCAGTACTTC. It translates to CASSVGDRGSYEQYF.

The genes are TRBV19 and TRBJ2-7; TRBD2 might be the D (5 bases). There are 14 residues in the CDR3. Germline CDR1 and CDR2: LNHDA and SQIVND (reference sequence). Trimming removed 3 bases from V and 2 bases from J, with 11 bases in between. The CDR3 loop is CASSMAGRTYEQYF. The CDR3 region has the DNA TGTGCCAGTAGTATGGCGGGCAGAACCTACGAGCAGTACTTC.

In this sample, this clone turned up a few times. V usage is TRBV6-5 and J usage is TRBJ1-2, with TRBD1 identical over 8 bases. The CDR3 totals 14 residues. Germline V lookup: CDR1 MNHEY, CDR2 SVGAGI. With V trimmed by 0 bases and J by 7 bases, 4 bases remained unmatched. The chain's CDR3 is CASSYSAGGGGYTF. CDR3 nucleotide sequence: TGTGCCAGCAGTTACTCCGCAGGGGGCGGTGGCTACACCTTC.

The chain uses TRBV5-4 and TRBJ2-5, with 9 positions matching TRBD2. Trimming at V came to 4 bases and at J to 3 bases, leaving 4 bases not matched to a gene. The CDR3 has 14 residues. In germline, CDR1 is SGHNT, CDR2 YYREEE (reference sequence). Written as DNA, the CDR3 is TGTGCCAGCAGCCGCCGACTAGCGGAAGAGACCCAGTACTTC. It codes for CASSRRLAEETQYF. Based on the CDR3 plus reference TRBV5-4 and TRBJ2-5, the full variable domain is ETGVTQSPTHLIKTRGQQVTLRCSSQSGHNTVSWYQQALGQGPQFIFQYYREEENGRGNFPPRFSGLQFPNYSSELNVNALELDDSALYLCASSRRLAEETQYFGPGTRLLVL.

This chain connects TRBV9 to TRBJ2-5; 11 bases are a match to TRBD2. The CDR3 has 15 amino acids. Losses at the gene ends were 0 bases for V and 4 bases for J; bases not matched to a gene: 2. Germline V gives CDR1 SGDLS, CDR2 YYNGEE. The CDR3 DNA reads TGTGCCAGCAGCGTAGGGCTAGCGGGAGGAGAGACCCAGTACTTC. Translation gives CASSVGLAGGETQYF.

The CDR3 here is CASSPTGNTEAFF. The CDR3 DNA reads as TGTGCCAGCTCACCTACGGGGAACACTGAAGCTTTCTTT. J is TRBJ1-1 and V is TRBV18; no definite D call. The length of the CDR3 is 13 residues. Germline CDR1 is KGHSH and CDR2 is LQKENI. V lost 3 bases, J lost 1 base, and 6 bases lay in between.

The chain combines TRBV15 with TRBJ1-5; 8 nucleotides agree with TRBD1. Germline values: CDR1 LNHNV, CDR2 YYDKDF (reference sequence). CDR3 length: 15 residues. Unmatched junction bases numbered 6, after V lost 5 bases and J lost 3 bases. The CDR3 DNA sequence: TGTGCCACCAGCCCCGACAGGGGACTCAATCAGCCCCAGCATTTT. Translation gives CATSPDRGLNQPQHF. The full variable domain, with the rest looked up from reference TRBV15 and TRBJ1-5, is DAMVIQNPRYQVTQFGKPVTLSCSQTLNHNVMYWYQQKSSQAPKLLFHYYDKDFNNEADTPDNFQSRRPNTSFCFLDIRSPGLGDTAMYLCATSPDRGLNQPQHFGDGTRLSIL.

This chain links TRBV15 with TRBJ1-2; 8 nucleotides agree with TRBD1. The V segment lost 3 bases and the J segment 7 bases; nucleotides outside the gene matches: 10. The CDR3 contains 15 residues. The germline V gene encodes CDR1 LNHNV and CDR2 YYDKDF (reference sequence). CDR3 in amino acids: CATSSDRGLESGYTF. CDR3 nucleotide sequence: TGTGCCACCAGCAGTGACAGGGGTTTGGAAAGTGGCTACACCTTC. The full variable domain, with the rest looked up from reference TRBV15 and TRBJ1-2, is DAMVIQNPRYQVTQFGKPVTLSCSQTLNHNVMYWYQQKSSQAPKLLFHYYDKDFNNEADTPDNFQSRRPNTSFCFLDIRSPGLGDTAMYLCATSSDRGLESGYTFGSGTRLTVV.